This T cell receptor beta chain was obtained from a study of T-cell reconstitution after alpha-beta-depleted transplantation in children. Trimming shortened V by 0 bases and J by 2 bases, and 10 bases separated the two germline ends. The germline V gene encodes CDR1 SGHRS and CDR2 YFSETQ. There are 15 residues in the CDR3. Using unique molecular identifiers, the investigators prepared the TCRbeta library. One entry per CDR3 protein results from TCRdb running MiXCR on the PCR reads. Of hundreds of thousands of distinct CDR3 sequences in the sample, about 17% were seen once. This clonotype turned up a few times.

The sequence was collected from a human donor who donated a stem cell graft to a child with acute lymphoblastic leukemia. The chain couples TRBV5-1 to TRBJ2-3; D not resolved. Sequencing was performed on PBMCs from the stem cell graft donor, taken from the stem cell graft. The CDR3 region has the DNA TGCGCCAGCAGCTTGGCGACCGGGTCCACAGATACGCAGTATTTT. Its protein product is CASSLATGSTDTQYF.